This TCR beta chain was sequenced in a study of T cell clusters in autoimmune cytopenias (dated by TCRdb to about 2019). Regarding the complete study: The median TRB sequencing depth was about 50,000 reads per sample, and the median number of distinct TRB clonotypes was approximately 2,000 per sample. In autoimmune cytopenia patients, peripheral blood TRB and IGH repertoires were sequenced during active disease and over treatment follow-up, together with healthy, CLL and autoimmune hepatitis controls. The goal of the study was to determine whether autoimmune cytopenia patients have a disease-specific immune repertoire signature that could serve as a blood-based biomarker.

The CDR3 starts with the cysteine, ends with the phenylalanine, and has 19 residues. Nucleotide data are not available. Per the germline V gene, MNHEY is the CDR1 and SVGEGT is the CDR2. The investigation overall reported the following: The T cell clusters were defined in silico only, and their functional role remained to be validated experimentally. Around 3-fold more exclusive TRB clusters were observed in healthy donors than in active autoimmune hepatitis patients, consistent with an autoimmunity-wide signature. A lack of physiological T cell clusters in primary autoimmune cytopenia patients was suggested by GLIPH, as 51 clusters were found to be exclusive to healthy donors versus 17 exclusive to patients. In the comparison of secondary cytopenia with CLL, the cluster-lack signature was not observed, apparently because the dominant lymphoma-associated repertoire masked the signature. TRB repertoire shifts, with less even repertoires in secondary cytopenia and CLL, mostly reflected lymphoma bias rather than autoimmunity.

TRB rearrangements were amplified by multiplex PCR using a touch-down protocol with TRB-A and TRB-B primer pools mixed in one tube. Illumina adapters and sample indices were attached to the amplicons through two consecutive PCR reactions using Phusion HS II polymerase. The amplicons were gel-purified using the NucleoSpin Gel and PCR Clean-up kit, after which quantification was performed by Qubit and quality was checked on an Agilent 2100 Bioanalyzer. Libraries were sequenced on an Illumina MiSeq using 600-cycle, single-indexed, paired-end runs. Turning to the authors' computational methods: MiXCR version 2.1.12 with the default MiXCR reference library was used to align and assemble TRB reads. A clone was defined by each unique CDR3 nucleotide sequence, and the analysis included only productive sequences with two or more reads. Alpha-parameterized diversity profiles (alpha 0 to 5), including the Shannon (alpha 1) and Simpson (alpha 2) indices, were computed with an R script to assess repertoire diversity. The tcR package was used to compute combinatorial TRB VJ usage, and cohorts were compared on this usage by principal component analysis with ade4. GLIPH clustering of TCRbeta CDR3s was carried out on cohort pairs matched by age and read depth, and cluster frequencies were compared by Wilcoxon test. The reads, reprocessed by TCRdb, yield one row per CDR3 protein sequence and no DNA. The V and J calls come from TCRdb's annotation, not from the publication. The sample table on file contains around 2,600 distinct CDR3 sequences. The ten largest clones capture approximately 25% of the sample.

TRB amplification used about 250 ng of peripheral blood genomic DNA, around 40,000 genome equivalents, per sample. In the case of this clonotype: Its binding antigen is unknown.

The TCR was taken from a human donor with an autoimmune cytopenia or autoimmune hepatitis (not recorded which). The sequence is built from TRBV6-2 or TRBV6-3 and TRBJ1-3; as DNA is missing, the TRBD1 call by TCRdb cannot be tested. Sequencing was performed on peripheral blood. The CDR3 protein is CASSYVFGSGTPIGNTIYF.